This TCR beta chain is from a study of response to subunit inactivated influenza vaccine. V gave up 4 bases and J gave up 4 bases; unmatched junction bases: 6. Germline-derived CDR1 and CDR2 are MNHNS and SASEGT. The CDR3 runs 16 residues. A single record per CDR3 protein comes from TCRdb applying MiXCR to the RT-PCR reads. The sample includes just under 550,000 distinct CDR3 sequences, under 30% of them seen just once. This same sample was also taken into another study, of T cells expressing NK-cell markers. That study adds: Beta-chain TCR cDNA was generated via 5'RACE template switching with UMIs. According to the study, TCR beta repertoires originated from sorted CD3+CD56+NKG2C+, CD3+CD56+NKG2C- and CD3+CD56-NKG2C+ T cells. Seven HCMV-seropositive donors and one seronegative donor made up the eight sequenced donors. The leading position in the CD3+CD56-NKG2C+ fraction of several donors also went to these clonotypes.

The clonotype originates from a man aged 50 to 59 who received an inactivated influenza vaccine. The starting material was CD4+ T cells sorted from PBMCs, obtained about 11 days after vaccination. The J gene is TRBJ2-3, the V gene TRBV6-1; 12 bases line up with TRBD1. CDR3 DNA: TGTGCCAGCAGTGTAGCCCGGGACAGGGGGCCAGATACGCAGTATTTT. Translating gives CASSVARDRGPDTQYF.